Shown below are 7 T cell receptor beta chains from a single sample sequenced in a study of T cells in Graves' hyperthyroidism and ophthalmopathy. Amplified TCR beta CDR3 regions derived from RNA transcripts. A first-round RT-PCR of the TCR CDR3 used the HTBI primer set. MiXCR, applied by TCRdb to the multiplex PCR reads, yields one record per CDR3 protein. The sample records around 570,000 distinct CDR3 sequences, 15% to 20% being singletons. Input material: blood. Every receptor here comes from a man aged 40-49 years with Graves' ophthalmopathy.

This chain uses TRBV6-1 with TRBJ2-1, with TRBD2 identical over 13 bases. Germline V gene sequence: CDR1 MNHNS, CDR2 SASEGT. The CDR3 runs to 16 residues. V lost 5 bases and J lost 7; bases outside the gene matches: 8. CDR3 in DNA: TGTGCCAGCAGTATAACGACTAGCGGGAGGCCTAATGAGCAGTTCTTC. This codes for CASSITTSGRPNEQFF.

This clonotype showed up many times. The V gene is TRBV20-1, the J gene TRBJ2-3; D tentatively reads TRBD1 or TRBD2 (6 bases each). The germline V and J ends were trimmed by 7 bases and 0 bases, with 17 bases remaining between them. Looked up from germline, CDR1 is DFQATT and CDR2 is SNEGSKA (reference sequence). This CDR3 region has 15 residues. The CDR3 sequence: CSVLGASASTDTQYF. The CDR3 bases are TGCAGTGTCCTGGGGGCTAGCGCTAGCACAGATACGCAGTATTTT.

This clonotype was recorded many times. The rearrangement uses TRBV11-2 and TRBJ2-7, with a tentative D call TRBD1 (5 bases). This CDR3 region has 17 residues. The V and J ends lost 0 bases and 1 base respectively, with 16 bases between them. Germline assignment: CDR1 SGHAT and CDR2 FQNNGV. The CDR3 here is CASSLDWGSQLSYEQYF. The DNA for the CDR3 is TGTGCCAGCAGCTTAGATTGGGGCAGCCAACTTTCCTACGAGCAGTACTTC.

V usage is TRBV29-1 and J usage is TRBJ1-1; D possibly corresponds to TRBD1 (6 bases). Germline CDR1 and CDR2: SQVTM and ANQGSEA. The CDR3 length is 12 residues. V lost 3 bases and J lost 5, with 10 bases in between. CDR3 residues: CSVDQGRTEAFF. CDR3 DNA: TGCAGCGTTGACCAGGGGCGGACTGAAGCTTTCTTT.

This clonotype was seen a handful of times. The rearrangement joins TRBV10-2 to TRBJ2-1; 15 bases map to TRBD2. J was trimmed by 4 bases and V by 7 bases; bases with no gene match: 5. This CDR3 region has 16 residues. In germline, CDR1 is WSHSY, CDR2 SAAADI. CDR3 amino acids: CASKKGLAGGYNEQFF. DNA for the CDR3: TGCGCCAGCAAGAAGGGACTAGCGGGAGGTTACAATGAGCAGTTCTTC.

The rearrangement uses TRBV7-9 and TRBJ1-2; 10 nucleotides align to TRBD1. CDR1 is SEHNR, CDR2 FQNEAQ, per germline (reference sequence). This CDR3 is 15 amino acids long. J gave up 7 bases and V 5 bases, and 10 bases lay outside the gene matches. The CDR3 is CASSHPGQGNAGYTF. For the CDR3, the DNA is TGTGCCAGCAGCCATCCGGGACAGGGGAACGCTGGCTACACCTTC. The full variable domain, with the rest looked up from reference TRBV7-9 and TRBJ1-2, is DTGVSQNPRHKITKRGQNVTFRCDPISEHNRLYWYRQTLGQGPEFLTYFQNEAQLEKSRLLSDRFSAERPKGSFSTLEIQRTEQGDSAMYLCASSHPGQGNAGYTFGSGTRLTVV.

This clonotype was seen repeatedly, ten times or more. The rearrangement links TRBV20-1 to TRBJ2-7; D could derive from TRBD1 or TRBD2 (5 bases each). Germline V gene sequence: CDR1 DFQATT, CDR2 SNEGSKA (reference sequence). V was pared by 0 bases and J by 12 bases, with 18 bases between. CDR3 length equals 13 residues. The CDR3 region is CSARDRERGPGYF. Written as DNA, the CDR3 is TGCAGTGCTAGAGATAGGGAGAGGGGTCCTGGGTACTTC.